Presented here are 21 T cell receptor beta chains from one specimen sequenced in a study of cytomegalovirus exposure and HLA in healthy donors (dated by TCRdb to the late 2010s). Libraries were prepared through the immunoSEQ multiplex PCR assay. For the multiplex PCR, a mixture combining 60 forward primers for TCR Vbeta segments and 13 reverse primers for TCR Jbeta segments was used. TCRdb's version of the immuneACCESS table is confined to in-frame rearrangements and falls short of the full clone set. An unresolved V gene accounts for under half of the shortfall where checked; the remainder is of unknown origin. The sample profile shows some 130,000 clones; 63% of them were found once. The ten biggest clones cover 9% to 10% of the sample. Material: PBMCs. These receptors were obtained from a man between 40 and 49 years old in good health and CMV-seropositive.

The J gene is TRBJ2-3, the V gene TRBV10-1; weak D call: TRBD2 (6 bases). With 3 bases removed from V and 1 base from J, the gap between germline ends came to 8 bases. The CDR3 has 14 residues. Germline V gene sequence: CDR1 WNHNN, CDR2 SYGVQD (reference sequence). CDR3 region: CASSEGGGTDTQYF. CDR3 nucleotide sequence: TGCGCCAGCAGTGAAGGCGGGGGCACAGATACGCAGTATTTT.

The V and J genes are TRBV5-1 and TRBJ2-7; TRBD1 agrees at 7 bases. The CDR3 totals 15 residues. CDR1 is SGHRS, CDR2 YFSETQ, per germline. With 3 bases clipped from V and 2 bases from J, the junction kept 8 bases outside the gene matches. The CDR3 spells CASSYYGTDTYEQYF. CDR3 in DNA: TGCGCCAGCAGCTACTATGGGACAGACACCTACGAGCAGTACTTC.

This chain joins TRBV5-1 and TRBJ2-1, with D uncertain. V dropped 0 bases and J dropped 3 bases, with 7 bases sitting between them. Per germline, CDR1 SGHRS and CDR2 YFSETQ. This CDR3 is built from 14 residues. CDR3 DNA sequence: TGCGCCAGCAGCTTGGGAGAGGTCTACAATGAGCAGTTCTTC. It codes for CASSLGEVYNEQFF.

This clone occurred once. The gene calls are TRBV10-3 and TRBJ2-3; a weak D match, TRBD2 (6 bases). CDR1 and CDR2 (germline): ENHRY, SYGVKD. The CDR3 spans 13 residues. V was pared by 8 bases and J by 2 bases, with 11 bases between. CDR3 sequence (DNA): TGTGCCATCCGACCGGGAGCCACAGATACGCAGTATTTT. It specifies CAIRPGATDTQYF.

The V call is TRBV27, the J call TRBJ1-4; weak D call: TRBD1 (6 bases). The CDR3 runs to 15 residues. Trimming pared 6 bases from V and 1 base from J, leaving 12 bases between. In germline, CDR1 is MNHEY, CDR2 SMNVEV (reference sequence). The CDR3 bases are TGTGCCAGCAGGGGATACAGGGAAACTAATGAAAAACTGTTTTTT. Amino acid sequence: CASRGYRETNEKLFF.

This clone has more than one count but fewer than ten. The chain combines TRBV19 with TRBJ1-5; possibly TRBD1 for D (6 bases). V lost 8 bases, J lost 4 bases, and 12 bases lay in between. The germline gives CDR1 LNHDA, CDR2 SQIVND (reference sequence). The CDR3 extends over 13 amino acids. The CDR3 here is CASSYRENQPQHF. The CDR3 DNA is TGTGCCAGTTCATACAGGGAAAATCAGCCCCAGCATTTT.

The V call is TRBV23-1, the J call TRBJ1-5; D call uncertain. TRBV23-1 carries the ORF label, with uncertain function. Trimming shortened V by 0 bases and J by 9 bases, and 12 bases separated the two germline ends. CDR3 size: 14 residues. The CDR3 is CASSQSLGEGPQHF. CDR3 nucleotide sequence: TGCGCCAGCAGTCAATCTTTAGGAGAAGGGCCCCAGCATTTT.

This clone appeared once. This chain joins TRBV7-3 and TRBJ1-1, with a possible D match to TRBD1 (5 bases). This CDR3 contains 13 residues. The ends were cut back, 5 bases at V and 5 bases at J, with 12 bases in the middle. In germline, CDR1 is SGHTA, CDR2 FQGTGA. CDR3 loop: CASSLSGETEAFF. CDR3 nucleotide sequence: TGTGCCAGCAGCCTTTCGGGGGAGACTGAAGCTTTCTTT.

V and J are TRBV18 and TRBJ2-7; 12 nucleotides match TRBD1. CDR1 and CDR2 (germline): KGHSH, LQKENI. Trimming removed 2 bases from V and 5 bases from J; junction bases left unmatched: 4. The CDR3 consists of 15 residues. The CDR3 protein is CASSPRDRGRDEQYF. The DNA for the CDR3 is TGTGCCAGCTCACCAAGGGACAGGGGGCGGGACGAGCAGTACTTC.

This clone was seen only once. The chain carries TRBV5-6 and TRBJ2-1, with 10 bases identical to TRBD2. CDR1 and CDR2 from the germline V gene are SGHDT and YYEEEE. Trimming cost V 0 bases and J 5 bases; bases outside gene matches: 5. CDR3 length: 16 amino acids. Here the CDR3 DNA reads TGTGCCAGCAGCTTGGAACGACTAGCGGGCAACAATGAGCAGTTCTTC. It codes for CASSLERLAGNNEQFF.

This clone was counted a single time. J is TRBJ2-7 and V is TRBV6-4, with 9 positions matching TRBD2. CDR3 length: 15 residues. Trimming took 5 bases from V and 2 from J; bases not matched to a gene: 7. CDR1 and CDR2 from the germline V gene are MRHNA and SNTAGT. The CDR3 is CASSLSSSGAYEQYF. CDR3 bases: TGTGCCAGCAGTCTCTCCTCTAGCGGGGCCTACGAGCAGTACTTC.

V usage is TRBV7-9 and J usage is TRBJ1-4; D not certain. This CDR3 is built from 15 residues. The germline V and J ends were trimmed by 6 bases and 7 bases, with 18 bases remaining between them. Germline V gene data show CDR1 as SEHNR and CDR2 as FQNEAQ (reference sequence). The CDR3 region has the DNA TGTGCCAGCAGTTCATTCCGGGGTGGAGGTGAAAAACTGTTTTTT. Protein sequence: CASSSFRGGGEKLFF.

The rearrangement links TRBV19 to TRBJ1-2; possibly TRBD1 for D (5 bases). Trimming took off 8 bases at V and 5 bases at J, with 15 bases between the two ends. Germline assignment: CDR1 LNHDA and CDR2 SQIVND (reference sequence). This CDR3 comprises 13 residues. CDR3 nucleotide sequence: TGTGCCAGTGCCCGAGACAGACGGTATGGCTACACCTTC. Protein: CASARDRRYGYTF.

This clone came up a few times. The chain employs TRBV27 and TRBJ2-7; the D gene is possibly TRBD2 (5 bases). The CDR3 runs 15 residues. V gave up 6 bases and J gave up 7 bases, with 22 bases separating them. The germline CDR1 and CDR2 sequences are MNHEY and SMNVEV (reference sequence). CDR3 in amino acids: CASRPRGQSTEEQYF. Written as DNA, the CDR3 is TGTGCCAGCAGACCCCGCGGGCAGAGTACGGAGGAGCAGTACTTC.

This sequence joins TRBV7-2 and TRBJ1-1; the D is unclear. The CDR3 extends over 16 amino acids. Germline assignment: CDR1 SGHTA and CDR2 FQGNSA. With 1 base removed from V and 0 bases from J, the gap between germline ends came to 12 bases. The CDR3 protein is CASSLGETGVNTEAFF. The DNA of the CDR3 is TGTGCCAGCAGCTTAGGAGAAACCGGGGTGAACACTGAAGCTTTCTTT.

CDR3 nucleotide sequence: TGTGCTAGTGGTTCCGGGACTAGCGGGAGGGAGACCCAGTACTTC. It yields the protein CASGSGTSGRETQYF. This chain connects TRBV12-5 to TRBJ2-5, with 15 positions matching TRBD2. The CDR3 totals 15 residues. From germline, CDR1 is LGHNT and CDR2 FRNRAP. V lost 4 bases, J lost 5 bases, and 2 bases stayed unmatched. Combining the CDR3 with reference TRBV12-5 and TRBJ2-5 gives the whole variable domain DARVTQTPRHKVTEMGQEVTMRCQPILGHNTVFWYRQTMMQGLELLAYFRNRAPLDDSGMPKDRFSAEMPDATLATLKIQPSEPRDSAVYFCASGSGTSGRETQYFGPGTRLLVL.

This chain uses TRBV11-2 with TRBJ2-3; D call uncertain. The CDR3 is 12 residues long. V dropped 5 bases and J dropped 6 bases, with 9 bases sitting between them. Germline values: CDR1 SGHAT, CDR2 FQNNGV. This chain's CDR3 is CASSGAGDTQYF. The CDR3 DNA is TGTGCCAGCAGCGGCGCCGGGGATACGCAGTATTTT.

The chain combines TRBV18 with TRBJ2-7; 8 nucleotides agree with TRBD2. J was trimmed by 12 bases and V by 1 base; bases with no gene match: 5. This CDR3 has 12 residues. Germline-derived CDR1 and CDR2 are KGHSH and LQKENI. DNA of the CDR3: TGTGCCAGCTCACCACGGCGGGAGGAATGGTACTTC. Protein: CASSPRREEWYF.

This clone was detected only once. This CDR3 is CASSFWASTNEKLFF. In DNA form, the CDR3 reads TGTGCCAGCAGTTTCTGGGCATCAACTAATGAAAAACTGTTTTTT. The chain combines TRBV28 with TRBJ1-4; D gene ambiguous. V lost 3 bases, J lost 0 bases, and 8 bases lay in between. The CDR3 has 15 residues. Per germline, CDR1 MDHEN and CDR2 SYDVKM. Combining the CDR3 with reference TRBV28 and TRBJ1-4 gives the whole variable domain DVKVTQSSRYLVKRTGEKVFLECVQDMDHENMFWYRQDPGLGLRLIYFSYDVKMKEKGDIPEGYSVSREKKERFSLILESASTNQTSMYLCASSFWASTNEKLFFGSGTQLSVL.

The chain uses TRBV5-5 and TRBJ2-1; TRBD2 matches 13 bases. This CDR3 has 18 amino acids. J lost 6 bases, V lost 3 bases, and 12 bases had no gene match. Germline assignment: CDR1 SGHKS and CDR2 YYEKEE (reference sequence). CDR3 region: CASSSHGLAGVKANEQFF. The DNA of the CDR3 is TGTGCCAGCAGCTCACATGGACTAGCGGGAGTGAAAGCCAATGAGCAGTTCTTC.

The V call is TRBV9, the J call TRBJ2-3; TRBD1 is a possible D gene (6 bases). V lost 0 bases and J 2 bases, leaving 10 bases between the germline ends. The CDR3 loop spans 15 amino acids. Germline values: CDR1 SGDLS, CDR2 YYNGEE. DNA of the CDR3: TGTGCCAGCAGCGTAGTGGGGGCCCACACAGATACGCAGTATTTT. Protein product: CASSVVGAHTDTQYF.